These 31 T cell receptor beta chains originate from one sample sequenced in a study of blood T cell repertoires in COVID-19. Only in-frame clones appear in the TCRdb table, and some are missing; sequencing was by immunoSEQ multiplex PCR. Of 95,000 to 150,000 clones in the sample, 79% were seen once. Sequenced input: peripheral blood. The receptors were sampled from a man aged 35 to 55 with active or convalescent COVID-19.

The V call is TRBV25-1, the J call TRBJ1-1; 8 bases map to TRBD1. V was clipped by 4 bases and J by 4 bases; unmatched bases: 5. The CDR3 is 14 residues long. Germline lookup yields CDR1 MGHDK and CDR2 SYGVNS. In DNA, the CDR3 is TGTGCCAGCAGTGGGACAGGGAGAAGCACTGAAGCTTTCTTT. The encoded protein is CASSGTGRSTEAFF.

The chain is built from TRBV9 and TRBJ2-4; TRBD1 is a possible D gene (6 bases). There are 19 residues in the CDR3. CDR1 and CDR2 from the germline V gene are SGDLS and YYNGEE. Trimming pared 0 bases from V and 0 bases from J, leaving 19 bases between. The CDR3: CASSVGPIPGQLAKNIQYF. Written as DNA, the CDR3 is TGTGCCAGCAGCGTAGGTCCCATCCCGGGACAACTAGCCAAAAACATTCAGTACTTC.

In this sample, this clone turned up once. The chain joins TRBV9 to TRBJ2-1; 8 positions match TRBD1. V gave up 3 bases and J gave up 2 bases; unmatched junction bases: 4. Looked up from germline, CDR1 is SGDLS and CDR2 is YYNGEE. The CDR3 covers 15 residues. CDR3 sequence (DNA): TGTGCCAGCAGCGGTCCGGGACAGGCCTACAATGAGCAGTTCTTC. Protein: CASSGPGQAYNEQFF.

The rearrangement joins TRBV6-5 to TRBJ1-1; 7 bases align to TRBD1. The CDR3 runs 15 residues. Germline-derived CDR1 and CDR2 are MNHEY and SVGAGI. The junction had 10 bases not matched to a gene; V was cut back by 8 bases and J by 1 base. The CDR3 sequence: CASYPLDRENTEAFF. The CDR3 DNA reads as TGTGCCAGCTACCCACTTGACAGGGAGAACACTGAAGCTTTCTTT.

The chain carries TRBV3-1 (or the pseudogene TRBV3-2) and TRBJ2-5; possible D gene TRBD2, 6 bases. The CDR3 has 12 amino acids. Trimming shortened V by 7 bases and J by 5 bases, and 11 bases separated the two germline ends. Per the germline V gene, CDR1 is LGHDT and CDR2 is YNNKEL (reference sequence). The CDR3 DNA reads as TGTGCCAGCATCTCGGAGGGGGAGACCCAGTACTTC. Its translation is CASISEGETQYF.

The chain recombines TRBV6-5 with TRBJ1-1; TRBD1 is a possible D gene (5 bases). Germline V gene data show CDR1 as MNHEY and CDR2 as SVGAGI. Trimming removed 9 bases from V and 8 bases from J, with 16 bases in between. The length of the CDR3 is 12 residues. In nucleotides, the CDR3 is TGTGCCAGTAGTAGGGGCAAGGGAGAAGCTTTCTTT. Encoded protein: CASSRGKGEAFF.

A few counts support this clone. CDR3 protein: CASSLSGQTAGELFF. CDR3 nucleotide sequence: TGCGCCAGCAGCTTATCGGGACAGACGGCCGGGGAGCTGTTTTTT. The chain is built from TRBV5-1 and TRBJ2-2, with 7 bases fitting TRBD1. The J segment lost 6 bases and the V segment lost 2 bases, leaving 7 bases of the junction unmatched. The CDR3 spans 15 residues. The germline V gene encodes CDR1 SGHRS and CDR2 YFSETQ.

The chain combines TRBV5-6 with TRBJ1-2, with 8 nucleotides matching TRBD1. CDR3 length equals 14 residues. Germline values: CDR1 SGHDT, CDR2 YYEEEE. J gave up 4 bases and V 0 bases, and 2 bases lay outside the gene matches. The CDR3 coding sequence is TGTGCCAGCAGCTTGGGACAGGGGATCTATGGCTACACCTTC. Amino acids: CASSLGQGIYGYTF.

In its sample, this clone was seen once. The chain employs TRBV27 and TRBJ2-1; D is ambiguous. The CDR3 is made up of 15 amino acids. CDR1 is MNHEY and CDR2 is SMNVEV in the germline V gene (reference sequence). Trimming removed 5 bases at V and 0 bases at J, with 11 bases between. For the CDR3, the DNA is TGTGCCAGCAGTGCGGAAGTAAGCTCCTACAATGAGCAGTTCTTC. It encodes CASSAEVSSYNEQFF.

This clone has ten or more counts. The rearrangement links TRBV19 to TRBJ1-4, with TRBD1 matching 8 bases. Losses at the gene ends were 4 bases for V and 10 bases for J; bases not matched to a gene: 8. In germline, CDR1 is LNHDA, CDR2 SQIVND (reference sequence). CDR3 size: 14 residues. CDR3 DNA: TGTGCCAGTAGTACACAGGGGGACTCCGGAAAACTGTTTTTT. This gives the protein CASSTQGDSGKLFF. Based on the CDR3 plus reference TRBV19 and TRBJ1-4, the full variable domain is DGGITQSPKYLFRKEGQNVTLSCEQNLNHDAMYWYRQDPGQGLRLIYYSQIVNDFQKGDIAEGYSVSREKKESFPLTVTSAQKNPTAFYLCASSTQGDSGKLFFGSGTQLSVL.

The chain couples TRBV28 to TRBJ2-1; D is possibly TRBD1 (6 bases). The CDR3 is made up of 15 amino acids. V gave up 7 bases and J gave up 7 bases, with 20 bases separating them. Germline CDR1 and CDR2: MDHEN and SYDVKM. The CDR3 region has the DNA TGTGCCAGCATCCTAGGGGGAACAGCTGGGAATGAGCAGTTCTTC. It translates to CASILGGTAGNEQFF.

CDR3 sequence reads: CASSLRGAGLHQPQHF. The CDR3 coding sequence is TGTGCCAGCAGTTTACGGGGGGCGGGCTTGCATCAGCCCCAGCATTTT. The V gene is TRBV27, the J gene TRBJ1-5; weak D call: TRBD1 (6 bases). V was trimmed by 2 bases and J by 5 bases, leaving 16 bases between them. CDR3 length equals 16 residues. Germline lookup yields CDR1 MNHEY and CDR2 SMNVEV (reference sequence).

The J gene is TRBJ2-5, the V gene TRBV11-3, with a possible D match to TRBD2 (5 bases). This CDR3 comprises 15 residues. V lost 6 bases to trimming and J lost 3 bases, with 17 bases between them. Germline CDR1 reads SGHNT; CDR2 reads YENEEA. CDR3 nucleotides: TGTGCCAGCAGGAACCCCTGGGGAGCAGAAGAGACCCAGTACTTC. Its protein is CASRNPWGAEETQYF.

V is TRBV2 and J is TRBJ2-7; no clear D gene. Germline V lookup: CDR1 SNHLY, CDR2 FYNNEI. V lost 8 bases and J 1 base, leaving 12 bases between the germline ends. The length of the CDR3 is 13 residues. CDR3 protein: CASAFGQSYEQYF. In nucleotides, the CDR3 is TGTGCCAGCGCTTTTGGGCAGTCCTACGAGCAGTACTTC.

Remarks on this clone: Other DNA sequences in this specimen translate into the identical CDR3. The chain employs TRBV3-1 (or the pseudogene TRBV3-2) and TRBJ2-5, with TRBD2 matching 9 bases. J was trimmed by 2 bases and V by 6 bases; bases with no gene match: 7. Germline lookup yields CDR1 LGHDT and CDR2 YNNKEL (reference sequence). The CDR3 is 15 amino acids. In DNA form, the CDR3 reads TGTGCCAGCAGTCCTCCAGCGGGAGGACAAGAGACCCAGTACTTC. Its translation: CASSPPAGGQETQYF.

V usage is TRBV30 and J usage is TRBJ1-2, with 8 bases lining up with TRBD1. The germline V gene encodes CDR1 GTSNPN and CDR2 SVGIG (reference sequence). The CDR3 is 16 residues long. V lost 1 base, J lost 0 bases, and 7 bases stayed unmatched. In DNA, the CDR3 is TGTGCCTGGAGTGACGTCAGGGGGCTAGCTAACTATGGCTACACCTTC. This translates into CAWSDVRGLANYGYTF.

The chain is built from TRBV5-5 and TRBJ2-5, with no clear D. This CDR3 comprises 11 residues. Germline V gene sequence: CDR1 SGHKS, CDR2 YYEKEE (reference sequence). The ends were cut back, 0 bases at V and 5 bases at J, with 2 bases in the middle. In DNA form, the CDR3 reads TGTGCCAGCAGCTTGGCTGAGACCCAGTACTTC. This encodes CASSLAETQYF.

J is TRBJ2-2 and V is TRBV12-5; tentative D call: TRBD2 (6 bases). CDR1 is LGHNT, CDR2 FRNRAP, per germline. Trimming took off 1 base at V and 4 bases at J, with 10 bases between the two ends. The CDR3 is 15 amino acids. The CDR3 loop reads CASGLGLGSTGELFF. The DNA for the CDR3 is TGTGCTAGTGGTTTGGGACTAGGTAGCACCGGGGAGCTGTTTTTT.

This clone was counted ten times or more. The V gene is TRBV6-6, the J gene TRBJ2-1, with D maybe TRBD1 (6 bases). The CDR3 contains 13 residues. Germline V gene lookup returns CDR1 MNHNY and CDR2 SVGAGI (reference sequence). The V end lost 6 bases, the J end lost 7 bases, and 13 bases lay between the germline ends. The CDR3 spells CASRSRDMNEQFF. In nucleotides, the CDR3 is TGTGCCAGCAGGTCCCGGGACATGAATGAGCAGTTCTTC.

The chain carries TRBV12-1 and TRBJ2-2; the table's D call, TRBD1, has no DNA check behind it. TRBV12-1 has pseudogene status. CDR3 length: 15 residues. CDR3: CASSFDRVSTGELFF. The CDR3 DNA follows: TGTGCCAGCAGCTTTGACAGGGTAAGCACCGGGGAGCTGTTTTTT.

The rearrangement joins TRBV12-3 or TRBV12-4 to TRBJ1-2; TRBD1 might be the D (5 bases). This CDR3 has 12 amino acids. V lost 3 bases and J 8 bases, leaving 10 bases between the germline ends. The CDR3 sequence is CASSFGAFGYTF. As DNA, the CDR3 is TGTGCCAGCAGTTTTGGGGCTTTCGGCTACACCTTC.

The chain recombines TRBV27 with TRBJ1-5, with TRBD1 identical over 7 bases. The germline gives CDR1 MNHEY, CDR2 SMNVEV (reference sequence). V was clipped by 5 bases and J by 7 bases; unmatched bases: 8. The CDR3 is 14 residues long. CDR3 sequence (DNA): TGTGCCAGCAGTGCCTACAGGGGAGAACAGCCCCAGCATTTT. Translated, it gives CASSAYRGEQPQHF.

The chain is built from TRBV10-3 and TRBJ1-3; D gene uncertain. CDR3 size: 15 residues. The V gene's germline CDR1 is ENHRY and CDR2 SYGVKD. Trimming left V 4 bases short and J 3 bases short, with 13 bases between. This CDR3 is CAISGRETSGNTIYF. CDR3 bases: TGTGCCATCAGTGGGAGGGAGACGAGTGGAAACACCATATATTTT.

The genes are TRBV9 and TRBJ2-5; D is uncertain. The CDR3 has 14 amino acids. V lost 1 base and J 5 bases, leaving 12 bases between the germline ends. Germline V lookup: CDR1 SGDLS, CDR2 YYNGEE. The CDR3 DNA sequence: TGTGCCAGCAGCGTAAACCAGCGAATCGAGACCCAGTACTTC. This encodes CASSVNQRIETQYF.

As to this clone: An end of the junction differs from the germline gene, which may be a read error. The chain combines TRBV7-2 with TRBJ2-5, with no clear D. The germline V gene encodes CDR1 SGHTA and CDR2 FQGNSA. There are 14 residues in the CDR3. CDR3 sequence reads: CASSTVLAQEAQYF. CDR3 nucleotides: TGTGCCAGCAGCACGGTTTTGGCCCAAGAGGCCCAGTACTTC.

V and J are TRBV9 and TRBJ2-1, with D uncertain. V lost 0 bases to trimming and J lost 0 bases, with 13 bases between them. Germline V lookup: CDR1 SGDLS, CDR2 YYNGEE. The CDR3 loop spans 17 amino acids. CDR3 sequence reads: CASSVESAPSSYNEQFF. Here the CDR3 DNA reads TGTGCCAGCAGCGTAGAGAGCGCACCGAGCTCCTACAATGAGCAGTTCTTC.

The rearrangement links TRBV9 to TRBJ1-1; 8 bases match TRBD1. The germline gives CDR1 SGDLS, CDR2 YYNGEE. V trimming: 4 bases; J trimming: 5 bases; junction bases outside the gene matches: 4. CDR3 size: 13 residues. CDR3 sequence: CASSSRTGTEAFF. CDR3 sequence (DNA): TGTGCCAGCAGCTCCCGGACAGGGACTGAAGCTTTCTTT.

The V gene is TRBV2, the J gene TRBJ1-1; D might be TRBD1 (5 bases). V lost 6 bases and J 1 base, leaving 12 bases between the germline ends. This CDR3 has 14 amino acids. Germline V CDR1 and CDR2: SNHLY, FYNNEI. In DNA form, the CDR3 reads TGTGCCAGCAGCCTCAGGGTAGGGAACACTGAAGCTTTCTTT. Its protein is CASSLRVGNTEAFF.

This clone was seen repeatedly, ten times or more. The rearrangement joins TRBV28 to TRBJ2-5; D possibly corresponds to TRBD1 (6 bases). Germline V gives CDR1 MDHEN, CDR2 SYDVKM. The CDR3 is 14 residues long. Between the trimmed V and J ends, which lost 7 bases and 2 bases, there was a span of 14 bases. This CDR3 reads CASKADSNQETQYF. Written as DNA, the CDR3 is TGTGCCAGCAAGGCGGACAGCAATCAAGAGACCCAGTACTTC. The entire variable domain, with the rest obtained from reference TRBV28 and TRBJ2-5, is as follows: DVKVTQSSRYLVKRTGEKVFLECVQDMDHENMFWYRQDPGLGLRLIYFSYDVKMKEKGDIPEGYSVSREKKERFSLILESASTNQTSMYLCASKADSNQETQYFGPGTRLLVL.

This sequence joins TRBV6-5 and TRBJ1-1; D is ambiguous. Between the trimmed V and J ends, which lost 5 bases and 3 bases, there was a span of 10 bases. The V gene's germline CDR1 is MNHEY and CDR2 SVGAGI. The CDR3 consists of 13 residues. This chain's CDR3 is CASSREFDTEAFF. CDR3 nucleotide sequence: TGTGCCAGCAGTCGGGAATTTGACACTGAAGCTTTCTTT.

The genes are TRBV30 and TRBJ1-5; a weak D match, TRBD1 (5 bases). The V gene's germline CDR1 is GTSNPN and CDR2 SVGIG (reference sequence). Trimming removed 7 bases at V and 5 bases at J, with 18 bases between. This CDR3 has 14 amino acids. The chain's CDR3 is CAFAGASGDQPQHF. The CDR3 bases are TGTGCCTTTGCCGGGGCATCGGGGGATCAGCCCCAGCATTTT.